A single sample gave rise to the 20 T cell receptor beta chains below, sequenced in a study of blood T cell repertoires in COVID-19. Clones were read by immunoSEQ multiplex PCR, and TCRdb kept only the in-frame ones, dropping some. The sample records over 70,000 clones, around nine tenths being singletons. The source material was peripheral blood. The receptors derive from a human donor in a cohort sampled during active COVID-19.

The chain is built from TRBV10-3 and TRBJ1-2; 9 nucleotides agree with TRBD1. The junction had 3 bases not matched to a gene; V was cut back by 3 bases and J by 7 bases. The V gene's germline CDR1 is ENHRY and CDR2 SYGVKD. The CDR3 sequence is 13 residues long. The CDR3 loop reads CAISDDRGGGYTF. The CDR3 coding sequence is TGTGCCATCAGTGACGACAGGGGGGGTGGCTACACCTTC.

This rearrangement joins TRBV6-6 to TRBJ1-6, with D maybe TRBD1 (5 bases). The germline V gene has CDR1 MNHNY and CDR2 SVGAGI (reference sequence). V was clipped by 6 bases and J by 3 bases, with 15 bases between them. The CDR3 totals 16 residues. This chain's CDR3 is CASSDQGPNYNSPLHF. CDR3 sequence (DNA): TGTGCCAGCAGCGACCAGGGTCCTAACTATAATTCACCCCTCCACTTT.

This clone was found once. This sequence joins TRBV5-1 and TRBJ2-3; D is perhaps TRBD1 (6 bases). V lost 0 bases, J lost 7 bases, and 18 bases lay in between. This CDR3 comprises 16 residues. Germline V gives CDR1 SGHRS, CDR2 YFSETQ. CDR3 bases: TGCGCCAGCAGCTTGGAAGCAGGGGCGGTTGGGAATACGCAGTATTTT. Protein sequence: CASSLEAGAVGNTQYF.

The chain has TRBV2 and TRBJ1-2; tentatively, D is TRBD1 (5 bases). The CDR3 loop spans 15 amino acids. Germline V gene data show CDR1 as SNHLY and CDR2 as FYNNEI. V dropped 4 bases and J dropped 1 base, with 13 bases sitting between them. The CDR3 region has the DNA TGTGCCAGCAGTGGGACCCGGGACTTTAACTATGGCTACACCTTC. Protein sequence: CASSGTRDFNYGYTF.

The rearrangement joins TRBV5-1 to TRBJ2-5; TRBD2 might be the D (6 bases). This CDR3 has 13 amino acids. V lost 0 bases and J lost 6, with 9 bases in between. Germline loops: CDR1 SGHRS, CDR2 YFSETQ. DNA for the CDR3: TGCGCCAGCAGCTTGGTTCGGGAGAAGACCCAGTACTTC. Translated: CASSLVREKTQYF.

The genes are TRBV3-1 (or the pseudogene TRBV3-2) and TRBJ2-1; a possible D gene is TRBD2 (6 bases). The germline V gene has CDR1 LGHDT and CDR2 YNNKEL (reference sequence). With 5 bases removed from V and 5 bases from J, the gap between germline ends came to 10 bases. The CDR3 runs 13 residues. Here the CDR3 DNA reads TGTGCCAGCAGCTTGGCGGGACACAATGAGCAGTTCTTC. Amino acid sequence: CASSLAGHNEQFF.

This chain links TRBV7-6 with TRBJ1-1; D unresolved. This CDR3 has 15 amino acids. Trimming left V 4 bases short and J 5 bases short, with 17 bases between. In germline, CDR1 is SGHVS, CDR2 FNYEAQ. The CDR3 is CASSSPQGSRTEAFF. The CDR3 nucleotides are TGTGCCAGCAGCTCGCCGCAAGGGAGCCGGACTGAAGCTTTCTTT.

This clone was found a few times. The V gene is TRBV28, the J gene TRBJ2-2, with TRBD1 as a possible D gene (5 bases). The V and J ends lost 3 bases and 5 bases respectively, with 7 bases between them. This CDR3 has 13 residues. CDR1 is MDHEN, CDR2 SYDVKM, per germline. This chain's CDR3 is CASSFRGTGELFF. Written as DNA, the CDR3 is TGTGCCAGCAGTTTTAGGGGTACCGGGGAGCTGTTTTTT.

This clone was counted only a few times. This chain joins TRBV7-9 and TRBJ2-7, with D maybe TRBD1 (6 bases). Trimming shortened V by 4 bases and J by 2 bases, and 21 bases separated the two germline ends. Germline CDR1 and CDR2: SEHNR and FQNEAQ (reference sequence). The CDR3 runs to 17 residues. CDR3 DNA: TGTGCCAGCAGCTCAGCCGCCGGGACACCTCGTACCTACGAGCAGTACTTC. The encoded protein is CASSSAAGTPRTYEQYF.

This chain joins TRBV2 and TRBJ2-3, with 10 bases matching TRBD2. Germline V gene sequence: CDR1 SNHLY, CDR2 FYNNEI. The CDR3 spans 15 residues. The junction had 3 bases not matched to a gene; V was cut back by 6 bases and J by 0 bases. CDR3: CASRELAGSTDTQYF. For the CDR3, the DNA is TGTGCCAGCAGGGAACTAGCGGGGAGCACAGATACGCAGTATTTT.

The chain uses TRBV6-5 and TRBJ2-2; TRBD2 matches at 7 bases. The CDR3 is made up of 16 amino acids. V shed 1 base and J 7 bases; nucleotides not matched to a gene: 9. Germline CDR1 reads MNHEY; CDR2 reads SVGAGI. The CDR3 is CASSYFGTGRGGELFF. Here the CDR3 DNA reads TGTGCCAGCAGTTACTTCGGGACGGGGAGGGGCGGGGAGCTGTTTTTT.

The rearrangement links TRBV12-1 to TRBJ2-1; the table's D call, TRBD2, has no DNA check behind it. TRBV12-1 is given as a pseudogene. There are 16 residues in the CDR3. CDR3 region: CASSFKTSGGFNEQFF. In DNA form, the CDR3 reads TGTGCCAGCAGCTTCAAAACTAGCGGGGGGTTCAATGAGCAGTTCTTC.

This clone appeared a single time. The J gene is TRBJ1-1, the V gene TRBV7-9; possibly TRBD1 for D (6 bases). Deletions cut 3 bases from V and 11 bases from J, with 16 bases between. Germline V lookup: CDR1 SEHNR, CDR2 FQNEAQ (reference sequence). The CDR3 is 13 amino acids. The chain's CDR3 is CASSLGLGQVAFF. CDR3 DNA: TGTGCCAGCAGCTTGGGGCTGGGACAAGTGGCTTTCTTT.

J is TRBJ2-5 and V is TRBV9; D possibly corresponds to TRBD1 (5 bases). The V end lost 0 bases, the J end lost 6 bases, and 12 bases lay between the germline ends. The germline V gene encodes CDR1 SGDLS and CDR2 YYNGEE. CDR3 length equals 14 residues. The CDR3 here is CASSVEGLRQTQYF. The DNA of the CDR3 is TGTGCCAGCAGCGTAGAGGGGTTACGTCAGACCCAGTACTTC. The whole variable domain, filled in from reference TRBV9 and TRBJ2-5, reads DSGVTQTPKHLITATGQRVTLRCSPRSGDLSVYWYQQSLDQGLQFLIQYYNGEERAKGNILERFSAQQFPDLHSELNLSSLELGDSALYFCASSVEGLRQTQYFGPGTRLLVL.

V usage is TRBV11-1 and J usage is TRBJ2-7; 9 positions match TRBD2. The germline CDR1 and CDR2 sequences are SGHAT and FQDESV (reference sequence). V lost 3 bases, J lost 2 bases, and 2 bases stayed unmatched. This CDR3 is 14 amino acids long. CDR3 region: CASSFGGRAYEQYF. The CDR3, as DNA: TGTGCCAGCAGCTTTGGCGGGAGGGCCTACGAGCAGTACTTC.

This chain's CDR3 is CASSLTSGGPEQFF. CDR3 sequence (DNA): TGTGCCAGCAGTTTGACTAGCGGGGGGCCCGAGCAGTTCTTC. This chain uses TRBV6-5 with TRBJ2-1; 13 bases line up with TRBD2. Germline assignment: CDR1 MNHEY and CDR2 SVGAGI. V gave up 4 bases and J gave up 10 bases; unmatched junction bases: 4. This CDR3 region has 14 residues.

This clone was counted a single time. The rearrangement joins TRBV21-1 to TRBJ2-7; the table assigns TRBD1, which was not confirmed against the DNA. TRBV21-1 is termed a pseudogene. The CDR3 is made up of 14 amino acids. The CDR3 sequence: CASSKMGHSYEQYF. In nucleotides, the CDR3 is TGTGCCAGCAGCAAAATGGGACACTCCTACGAGCAGTACTTC.

The sample holds one count of this clone. V gene TRBV7-2 combines with J gene TRBJ2-2; 10 bases match TRBD2. The CDR3 totals 15 residues. The J segment lost 4 bases and the V segment lost 5 bases, leaving 4 bases of the junction unmatched. The germline V gene encodes CDR1 SGHTA and CDR2 FQGNSA. This CDR3 reads CASSLRTSGTGELFF. DNA of the CDR3: TGTGCCAGCAGCCTAAGGACTAGCGGCACCGGGGAGCTGTTTTTT. Drawing the rest from reference TRBV7-2 and TRBJ2-2, the complete variable domain is GAGVSQSPSNKVTEKGKDVELRCDPISGHTALYWYRQSLGQGLEFLIYFQGNSAPDKSGLPSDRFSAERTGGSVSTLTIQRTQQEDSAVYLCASSLRTSGTGELFFGEGSRLTVL.

J is TRBJ2-7 and V is TRBV18, with 7 bases lining up with TRBD1. With 5 bases clipped from V and 5 bases from J, the junction kept 9 bases outside the gene matches. The CDR3 consists of 14 residues. The germline V gene encodes CDR1 KGHSH and CDR2 LQKENI. The chain's CDR3 is CASSKGQYSNEQYF. The CDR3 DNA is TGTGCCAGCTCAAAGGGACAGTATAGTAACGAGCAGTACTTC.

The gene calls are TRBV5-4 and TRBJ2-4, with D maybe TRBD1 (5 bases). Germline V gene sequence: CDR1 SGHNT, CDR2 YYREEE (reference sequence). The V end lost 2 bases, the J end lost 0 bases, and 9 bases lay between the germline ends. This CDR3 comprises 15 residues. CDR3 DNA sequence: TGTGCCAGCAGCTTCCAGGGTCTAGCCAAAAACATTCAGTACTTC. Residues: CASSFQGLAKNIQYF. The full variable domain, in which reference TRBV5-4 and TRBJ2-4 provide the parts outside the CDR3, is ETGVTQSPTHLIKTRGQQVTLRCSSQSGHNTVSWYQQALGQGPQFIFQYYREEENGRGNFPPRFSGLQFPNYSSELNVNALELDDSALYLCASSFQGLAKNIQYFGAGTRLSVL.